The clone carrying this TCR beta chain has just one count. Its target is unknown. This sample stems from a study of CD8 T cells in Susac syndrome. RNA, at about 0.45 to 1 ug, was reverse transcribed with random hexamers. Amplification of TCR beta CDR3 across 54 Vbeta and 13 Jbeta was performed with immunoSEQ multiplex PCR. TCRdb independently ran MiXCR on the immunoSEQ multiplex PCR reads; one entry per CDR3 protein. The sample shows about 110,000 distinct CDR3 sequences, approximately 94% of them seen only once. CD8+ and CD4+ T cells circulating in blood were sequenced for TCR beta. Study-level findings and limits: Among active patients and in TEMRA cells, CD8+ clonal expansion in Susac reached its peak. Susac-specific public clones in total CD8+ repertoires numbered some 15; in CD8+ TEMRA repertoires, they numbered 4 to 6.

Trimming took off 5 bases at V and 8 bases at J, with 12 bases between the two ends. This CDR3 is built from 13 residues. CDR1 and CDR2 from the germline V gene are MNHEY and SVGAGI. The specimen sequenced was CD8+ T cells from PBMCs. J is TRBJ2-2 and V is TRBV6-5; no clear D gene. This clonotype was sampled from a human donor with Susac syndrome. The chain's CDR3 is CASSPLLRGELFF. CDR3 DNA sequence: TGTGCCAGCAGTCCCCTCCTGAGGGGGGAGCTGTTTTTT.